The entry that follows covers one T cell receptor (beta chain) sequence. The antigen remains unidentified. The data belong to a study of CD8 T cells in Susac syndrome. Broader study findings: Peak Susac CD8+ clonal expansion was seen in TEMRA cells and active patients.

After extraction with the RNeasy kit, about 0.45 to 1 ug of the RNA was reverse transcribed using random hexamers. TCRdb re-called the immunoSEQ multiplex PCR reads with MiXCR, one entry per CDR3 protein. The table records about 90,000 distinct CDR3 sequences, approximately 96% of them present only once. Trimming removed 5 bases from V and 6 bases from J; junction bases left unmatched: 19. This CDR3 has 19 residues. Germline lookup yields CDR1 MNHNS and CDR2 SASEGT. This TCR was sampled from a human donor with Susac syndrome. J is TRBJ1-5 and V is TRBV6-1, with 10 bases fitting TRBD1. The sequencing sample was made of CD8+ T cells from PBMCs. The CDR3 is CASSPYAGTGDVLGQPQHF. The DNA of the CDR3 is TGTGCCAGCAGTCCATATGCCGGGACAGGGGACGTTCTTGGTCAGCCCCAGCATTTT.